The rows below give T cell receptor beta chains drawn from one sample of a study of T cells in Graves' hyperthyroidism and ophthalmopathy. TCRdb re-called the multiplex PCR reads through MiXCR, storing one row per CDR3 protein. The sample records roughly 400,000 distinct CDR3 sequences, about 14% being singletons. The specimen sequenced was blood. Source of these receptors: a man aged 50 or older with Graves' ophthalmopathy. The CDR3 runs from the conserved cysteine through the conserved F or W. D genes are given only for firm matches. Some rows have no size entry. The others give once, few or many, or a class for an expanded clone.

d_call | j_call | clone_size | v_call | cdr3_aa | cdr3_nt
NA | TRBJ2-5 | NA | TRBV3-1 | CASSQEARRGETQYF | TGTGCCAGCAGCCAAGAGGCACGCCGGGGGGAGACCCAGTACTTC
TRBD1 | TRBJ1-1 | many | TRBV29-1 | CSVVGQGDTEAFF | TGCAGCGTTGTAGGCCAGGGGGACACTGAAGCTTTCTTT
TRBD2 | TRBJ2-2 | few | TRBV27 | CASSLAPGEGKELFF | TGTGCCAGCAGTTTAGCCCCCGGGGAGGGCAAGGAGCTGTTTTTT
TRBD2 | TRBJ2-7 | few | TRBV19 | CASSLGGTSIYEQYF | TGTGCCAGCAGTTTAGGAGGGACTAGCATCTACGAGCAGTACTTC
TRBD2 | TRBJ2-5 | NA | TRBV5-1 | CASSLVGLGGKAETQYF | TGCGCCAGCAGCTTGGTTGGTCTGGGAGGGAAGGCCGAGACCCAGTACTTC
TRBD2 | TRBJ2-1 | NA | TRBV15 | CATSRDTGGGGQFF | TGTGCCACCAGCAGAGATACGGGAGGCGGGGGGCAGTTCTTC
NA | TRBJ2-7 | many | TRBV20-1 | CSASSNKDYEQYF | TGCAGTGCTAGTAGCAACAAAGATTACGAGCAGTACTTC
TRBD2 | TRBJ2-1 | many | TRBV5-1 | CASSPRTSGSRNEQFF | TGCGCCAGCAGCCCGAGGACTAGCGGGAGTAGGAATGAGCAGTTCTTC
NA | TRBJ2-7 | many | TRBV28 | CASSPRGGTYEQYF | TGTGCCAGCAGTCCGCGGGGCGGAACCTACGAGCAGTACTTC
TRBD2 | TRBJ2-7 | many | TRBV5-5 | CASSLVRGRDEQYF | TGTGCCAGCAGCTTGGTTCGGGGGAGGGACGAGCAGTACTTC
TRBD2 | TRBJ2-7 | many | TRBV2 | CARGLAAEQYF | TGTGCCAGGGGACTAGCGGCAGAGCAGTACTTC
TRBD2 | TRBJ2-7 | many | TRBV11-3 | CASSLDPAGDQQYF | TGTGCCAGCAGCTTAGATCCCGCGGGAGATCAGCAGTACTTC
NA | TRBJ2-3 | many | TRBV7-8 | CASSFQRPQDTQYF | TGTGCCAGCAGCTTTCAAAGACCCCAGGATACGCAGTATTTT
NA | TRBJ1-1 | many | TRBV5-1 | CASSWGNTEAFF | TGCGCCAGCAGCTGGGGGAACACTGAAGCTTTCTTT
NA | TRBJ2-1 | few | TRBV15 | CATSRDLREREQFF | TGTGCCACCAGCAGAGATCTTCGGGAGCGGGAGCAGTTCTTC
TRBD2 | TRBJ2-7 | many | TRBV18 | CASSPKSGRDAQYF | TGTGCCAGCTCACCGAAAAGCGGGAGGGACGCGCAGTACTTC
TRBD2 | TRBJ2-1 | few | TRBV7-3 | CASSLTRGEKQFF | TGTGCCAGCAGCTTGACTCGGGGGGAGAAGCAGTTCTTC
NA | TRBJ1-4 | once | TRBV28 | CASSLVGGNEKLFF | TGTGCCAGCAGTTTAGTTGGTGGGAACGAAAAACTGTTTTTT
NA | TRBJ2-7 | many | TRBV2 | CASRVADYEQYF | TGTGCCAGCAGAGTAGCAGACTACGAGCAGTACTTC
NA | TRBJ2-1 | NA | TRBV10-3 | CAISQERARRNNNEQFF | TGTGCCATCTCTCAGGAGCGGGCACGGCGGAACAACAATGAGCAGTTCTTC
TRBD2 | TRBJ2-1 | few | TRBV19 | CASSPAGLAGYEQFF | TGTGCCAGTAGCCCAGCAGGACTAGCGGGGTATGAGCAGTTCTTC
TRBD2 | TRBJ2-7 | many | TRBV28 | CASSFPITSGASYEQYF | TGTGCCAGCAGTTTTCCCATTACTAGCGGGGCTTCCTACGAGCAGTACTTC
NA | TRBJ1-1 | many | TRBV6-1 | CASSFNRDTEAFF | TGTGCCAGCAGTTTTAACAGGGACACTGAAGCTTTCTTT
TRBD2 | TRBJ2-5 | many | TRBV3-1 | CASSQIAGAEGTQYF | TGTGCCAGCAGCCAGATAGCGGGAGCCGAAGGGACCCAGTACTTC
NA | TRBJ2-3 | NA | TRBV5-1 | CASSLWRGVTDTQYF | TGCGCCAGCAGCTTGTGGAGGGGGGTCACAGATACGCAGTATTTT
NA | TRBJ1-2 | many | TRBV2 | CATRGAYGYTF | TGTGCCACCCGGGGGGCATATGGCTACACCTTC
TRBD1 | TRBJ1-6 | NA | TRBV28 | CASSGQGNYSPLHF | TGTGCCAGCAGCGGACAGGGGAACTATTCACCCCTCCACTTT
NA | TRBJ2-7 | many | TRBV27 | CASSYKVDTGEQYF | TGTGCCAGCAGTTACAAAGTTGACACGGGAGAGCAGTACTTC
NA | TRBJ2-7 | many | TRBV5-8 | CASSQTGQTYEQYF | TGTGCCAGCAGCCAGACAGGACAGACCTACGAGCAGTACTTC
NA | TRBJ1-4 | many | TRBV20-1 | CSARKNEKLFF | TGCAGTGCCAGGAAAAATGAAAAACTGTTTTTT
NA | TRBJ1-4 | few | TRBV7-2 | CASSQGMGRLGEKLFF | TGTGCCAGCAGCCAGGGGATGGGCAGGCTTGGTGAAAAACTGTTTTTT
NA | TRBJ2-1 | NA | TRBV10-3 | CAISESEGYEQFF | TGTGCCATCAGTGAGTCGGAGGGCTATGAGCAGTTCTTC
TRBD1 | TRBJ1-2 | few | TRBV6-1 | CASSRGQGARGYTF | TGTGCCAGCAGCAGGGGACAGGGGGCGCGTGGCTACACCTTC
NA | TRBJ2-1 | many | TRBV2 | CASTYLDNEQFF | TGTGCCAGCACTTACTTGGACAATGAGCAGTTCTTC
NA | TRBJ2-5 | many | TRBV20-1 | CSASRQRKQETQCF | TGCAGTGCTAGCCGTCAGCGGAAACAAGAGACCCAGTGCTTC
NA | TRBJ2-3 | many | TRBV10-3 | CAISEPGAKTDTQYF | TGTGCCATCAGTGAACCAGGGGCGAAGACAGATACGCAGTATTTT
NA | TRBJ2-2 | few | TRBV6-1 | CASSSGASAGELFF | TGTGCCAGCAGCTCAGGGGCGTCGGCCGGGGAGCTGTTTTTT
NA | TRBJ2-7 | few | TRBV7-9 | CASSFFGEGGEQYF | TGTGCCAGCAGCTTTTTCGGGGAAGGAGGGGAGCAGTACTTC
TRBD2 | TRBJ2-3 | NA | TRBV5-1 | CASSPTPGLAGSVSVDTQYF | TGTGCCAGCAGCCCGACGCCGGGACTAGCGGGAAGTGTTTCCGTGGATACGCAGTATTTT
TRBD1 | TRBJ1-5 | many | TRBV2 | CASSEQGESQPQHF | TGTGCCAGCAGTGAACAGGGGGAAAGTCAGCCCCAGCATTTT
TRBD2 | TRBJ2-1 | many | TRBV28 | CASTTASGRSNEQFF | TGTGCCAGCACGACCGCTAGCGGGAGAAGCAATGAGCAGTTCTTC
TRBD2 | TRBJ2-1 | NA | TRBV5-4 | CASSLNGLAGGPTYNEQFF | TGTGCCAGCAGCTTGAATGGACTAGCGGGAGGGCCCACCTACAATGAGCAGTTCTTC
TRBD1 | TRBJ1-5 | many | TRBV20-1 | CSASPGTVNQPQHF | TGCAGTGCTAGCCCCGGGACAGTTAATCAGCCCCAGCATTTT
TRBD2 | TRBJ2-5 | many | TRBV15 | CATSPLAAQETQYF | TGTGCCACCAGTCCACTAGCGGCCCAAGAGACCCAGTACTTC
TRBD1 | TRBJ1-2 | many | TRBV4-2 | CASSHGEGAYGYTF | TGTGCCAGCAGCCACGGAGAGGGGGCGTATGGCTACACCTTC
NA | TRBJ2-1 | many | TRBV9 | CASSVASWTDPNEQFF | TGTGCCAGCAGCGTAGCTTCGTGGACAGACCCCAATGAGCAGTTCTTC
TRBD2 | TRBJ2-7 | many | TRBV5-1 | CASSLFGSGSDEQYF | TGCGCCAGCAGCTTGTTTGGTAGCGGGAGCGACGAGCAGTACTTC
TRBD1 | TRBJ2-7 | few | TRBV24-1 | CATRGQGDLDEQYF | TGTGCCACCCGGGGACAGGGAGATCTGGACGAGCAGTACTTC
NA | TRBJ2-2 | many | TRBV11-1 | CASSNPVNTGELFF | TGTGCCAGCAGCAACCCAGTGAACACCGGGGAGCTGTTTTTT
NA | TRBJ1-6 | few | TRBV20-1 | CSASGGTNSPLHF | TGCAGTGCTAGTGGGGGGACCAATTCACCCCTCCACTTT
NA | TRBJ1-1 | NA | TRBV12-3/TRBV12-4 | CASSSTQGGMSEAFF | TGTGCCAGCAGTTCAACCCAGGGAGGAATGTCTGAAGCTTTCTTT
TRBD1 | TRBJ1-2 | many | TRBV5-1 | CASSYTGTGVNGYTF | TGCGCCAGCAGCTATACCGGGACAGGGGTTAATGGCTACACCTTC
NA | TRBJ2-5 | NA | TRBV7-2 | CASSSGQIETQYF | TGTGCCAGCAGCTCCGGCCAGATCGAGACCCAGTACTTC
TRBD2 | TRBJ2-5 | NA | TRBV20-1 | CSASGMAGATQETQYF | TGCAGTGCTAGCGGCATGGCGGGAGCAACCCAAGAGACCCAGTACTTC
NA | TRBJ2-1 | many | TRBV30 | CAWSASVGQFF | TGTGCCTGGAGTGCCTCCGTTGGTCAGTTCTTC
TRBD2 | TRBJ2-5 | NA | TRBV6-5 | CASSYKGTREETQYF | TGTGCCAGCAGTTACAAAGGGACTAGAGAAGAGACCCAGTACTTC
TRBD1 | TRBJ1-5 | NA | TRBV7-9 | CASSGSGGAGQPQHF | TGTGCCAGCAGCGGCTCAGGGGGCGCGGGACAGCCCCAGCATTTT
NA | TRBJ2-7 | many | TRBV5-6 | CASSLVSGREQYF | TGTGCCAGCAGCTTGGTTTCAGGGCGGGAGCAGTACTTC